Listed below are T cell receptor beta chains from one sample, sequenced in a study of blood T cells in healthy people across ages. TCRdb used MiXCR to reprocess the 5' RACE reads, holding one entry per CDR3 protein. Seen here are 1.5 million to 2 million distinct CDR3 sequences, 28% observed once, and the top ten hold more than 6%. Sequenced input: blood. Receptor source: a woman aged 25 to 39 in good health. Both conserved end residues are trimmed from each CDR3. The order of the fields is clone size, J gene, V gene, CDR3 protein. The size of a clone is reported for some rows only, either as once, few or many, or as a class for expanded clones.

size: many; J: TRBJ2-7; V: TRBV27; CDR3: ASSLNPSAEQY
size: .; J: TRBJ1-2; V: TRBV19; CDR3: ASSILQTARGYT
size: .; J: TRBJ2-5; V: TRBV29-1; CDR3: SVGTASREQY
size: .; J: TRBJ1-6; V: TRBV12-3/TRBV12-4; CDR3: ASSLYSTRSYNSPLH
size: .; J: TRBJ2-5; V: TRBV7-3; CDR3: ASSRWAASGETQY
size: .; J: TRBJ2-3; V: TRBV28; CDR3: ASSQTSDTQY
size: few; J: TRBJ1-2; V: TRBV3-1; CDR3: ASSQENLRGYT
size: few; J: TRBJ1-6; V: TRBV5-1; CDR3: ASSFPNGTGDSSPLH
size: .; J: TRBJ1-2; V: TRBV18; CDR3: ASSLGDSDNYGYT
size: .; J: TRBJ1-1; V: TRBV29-1; CDR3: RADRNTEAF
size: few; J: TRBJ2-5; V: TRBV20-1; CDR3: SARDQLAGGLFSRTEQETQY
size: .; J: TRBJ2-2; V: TRBV19; CDR3: ASSMQGASGELF
size: few; J: TRBJ2-3; V: TRBV12-3/TRBV12-4; CDR3: ASSFQAASTDTQY
size: .; J: TRBJ2-5; V: TRBV4-1; CDR3: TSSPEPGAETQY
size: many; J: TRBJ2-7; V: TRBV29-1; CDR3: SAGSSYEQY
size: .; J: TRBJ2-3; V: TRBV10-3; CDR3: AISEAGGTDTQY
size: few; J: TRBJ2-7; V: TRBV2; CDR3: ASTPGVNAYEQY
size: .; J: TRBJ2-7; V: TRBV5-1; CDR3: ASSLALGGGGNEQY
size: many; J: TRBJ2-6; V: TRBV20-1; CDR3: SAVEDYPGANVLT
size: many; J: TRBJ2-7; V: TRBV19; CDR3: ASSGLAGPPYEQY
size: .; J: TRBJ2-1; V: TRBV7-2; CDR3: ASSRTSGSRNEQF
size: few; J: TRBJ1-1; V: TRBV3-1; CDR3: ASSRISSTEAF
size: .; J: TRBJ2-1; V: TRBV12-3/TRBV12-4; CDR3: ASRLAGLRYNEQF
size: .; J: TRBJ2-7; V: TRBV5-1; CDR3: ASSSDLPVAYEQY
size: .; J: TRBJ1-6; V: TRBV7-9; CDR3: ASSLGQGAGSSPLH
size: .; J: TRBJ2-1; V: TRBV3-1; CDR3: ASSRGINEQF
size: .; J: TRBJ1-5; V: TRBV2; CDR3: ASSVAQYQPQH
size: few; J: TRBJ2-5; V: TRBV20-1; CDR3: SGGSGGNQETQY
size: .; J: TRBJ2-7; V: TRBV10-3; CDR3: AISEATRTYEQY
size: .; J: TRBJ1-1; V: TRBV2; CDR3: ASSGQSENTEAF
size: .; J: TRBJ2-5; V: TRBV21-1; CDR3: ASSLQPGQKTCKFETQY
size: few; J: TRBJ1-1; V: TRBV7-2; CDR3: ASSLRGLSTEAF
size: few; J: TRBJ1-1; V: TRBV29-1; CDR3: SVKLYRGNTEAF
size: .; J: TRBJ1-2; V: TRBV6-5; CDR3: ASRRTGPGGYT
size: many; J: TRBJ2-6; V: TRBV5-1; CDR3: ASSLAAARSGANVLT
size: few; J: TRBJ2-3; V: TRBV7-2; CDR3: ASRNQGAIGTDTQY
size: .; J: TRBJ2-5; V: TRBV20-1; CDR3: SASDGPGLQETQY
size: few; J: TRBJ2-1; V: TRBV24-1; CDR3: ATSDSTSNEQF
size: .; J: TRBJ2-3; V: TRBV7-3; CDR3: ASSLSAGATDTQY
size: .; J: TRBJ2-1; V: TRBV20-1; CDR3: SAAPSGGGPYNEQF
size: few; J: TRBJ1-1; V: TRBV5-1; CDR3: ASSPIGLKNTEAF
size: .; J: TRBJ1-2; V: TRBV6-6; CDR3: ASSSRRGLRVDYGYT
size: .; J: TRBJ2-3; V: TRBV6-1; CDR3: ASSDSLAEGDTQY
size: many; J: TRBJ2-7; V: TRBV10-3; CDR3: AIGGGLARTDEQY
size: .; J: TRBJ2-7; V: TRBV28; CDR3: ASSSLGGGTADYEQY
size: few; J: TRBJ2-6; V: TRBV4-1; CDR3: ASSQAIVPGANVLT
size: .; J: TRBJ1-1; V: TRBV29-1; CDR3: SVERVVETEAF
size: few; J: TRBJ1-5; V: TRBV7-9; CDR3: ASSPGRGGGQPQH
size: .; J: TRBJ1-1; V: TRBV5-5; CDR3: ASSQPGQGMRTEAF
size: many; J: TRBJ2-7; V: TRBV6-2/TRBV6-3; CDR3: ASSWDRGLWEQY
size: few; J: TRBJ2-1; V: TRBV3-1; CDR3: ASSQDSQTDSYNEQF
size: few; J: TRBJ2-1; V: TRBV4-2; CDR3: ASSQGLLAGLNEQF
size: few; J: TRBJ2-1; V: TRBV6-6; CDR3: ASNRDKETQF
size: .; J: TRBJ2-3; V: TRBV2; CDR3: ASSPGNTQY
size: many; J: TRBJ2-5; V: TRBV27; CDR3: ASRGAVTIETQY
size: .; J: TRBJ2-2; V: TRBV7-9; CDR3: ASSLAGAGKDTGELF
size: few; J: TRBJ2-7; V: TRBV5-1; CDR3: ASSSNEGQGTYEQY
size: .; J: TRBJ2-1; V: TRBV20-1; CDR3: GARRDAVNEQF
size: .; J: TRBJ2-1; V: TRBV13; CDR3: ASSSELSGGAQNEQF